This T cell receptor beta chain originates from a study of cytomegalovirus exposure and HLA in healthy donors. The study's findings and limits: Several of the most significant clusters were apparently associated with common viral pathogens in a later analysis.

A note on this clone: Its target is not known.

The PCR ran on 60 Vbeta and 13 Jbeta primers. Sequenced by immunoSEQ multiplex PCR; TCRdb stores in-frame clones only, minus some. The top ten clones hold 1% to 1.5% of a sample with some 130,000 clones, approximately 70% of them seen once. The receptor comes from a woman between 35 and 50 years old in good health and CMV-seronegative. The sequenced material came from PBMCs.

The CDR3 protein is CASSPLNYGYTF. CDR3 in DNA: TGTGCCAGCAGTCCCCTTAACTATGGCTACACCTTC. The chain carries TRBV6-5 and TRBJ1-2, with D uncertain. CDR3 size: 12 residues. Trimming removed 5 bases at V and 1 base at J, with 5 bases between. Germline V gives CDR1 MNHEY, CDR2 SVGAGI.